The 30 T cell receptor beta chains below were found in one sample sequenced in a study of CD8+CD57+ T cells in acquired aplastic anemia (dated by TCRdb to 2016 to 2018). The patients picked for sequencing were ones in whom flow cytometry had shown an expansion of CD8+CD57+ cells. The sequencing machine was an Illumina HiSeq 2000. Genomic DNA served as template for TCR beta VDJ combination and CDR3 sequence profiling. TCRdb trimmed public reads at Q25 via fastp, called clones via MiXCR and kept in-frame beta chains. Rows merge per CDR3 protein into single entries with the most common DNA and genes. In all, the sample holds about 200,000 distinct CDR3 sequences, and approximately 65% of those were seen once. The ten largest clonotypes hold roughly 61% of the sample. The sequenced material came from sorted CD4+, CD8+, or CD8+CD57+ T cells (not recorded which) from PBMCs. The receptors stem from a human donor with aplastic anemia.

This clonotype has only a few counts. The chain has TRBV15 and TRBJ1-6; weak D call: TRBD1 (5 bases). Deletions cut 5 bases from V and 7 bases from J, with 12 bases between. Germline V gives CDR1 LNHNV, CDR2 YYDKDF (reference sequence). This CDR3 region has 14 residues. DNA of the CDR3: TGTGCCACCAGCCCGTCGGGGGACAATTCACCCCTCCACTTT. Protein product: CATSPSGDNSPLHF.

This chain joins TRBV7-3 and TRBJ2-2; D remains ambiguous. Germline V gene sequence: CDR1 SGHTA, CDR2 FQGTGA. This CDR3 contains 13 residues. The ends were cut back, 1 base at V and 3 bases at J, with 3 bases in the middle. The CDR3 here is CASSLKHTGELFF. DNA for the CDR3: TGTGCCAGCAGCTTAAAGCACACCGGGGAGCTGTTTTTT.

V is TRBV20-1 and J is TRBJ2-3; unclear D gene. The V end was cut by 3 bases, the J end by 2 bases, with 15 bases between. This CDR3 region has 15 residues. CDR1 is DFQATT, CDR2 SNEGSKA, per germline (reference sequence). CDR3 bases: TGCAGTGCTAGCCAACTGATCCAGAACACAGATACGCAGTATTTT. This codes for CSASQLIQNTDTQYF.

V gene TRBV4-3 combines with J gene TRBJ2-5; D gene uncertain. V dropped 5 bases and J dropped 3 bases, with 10 bases sitting between them. CDR3 length: 13 amino acids. Germline CDR1 is LGHNA and CDR2 is YSLEER. The DNA of the CDR3 is TGCGCCAGCAGCTCGGACGGAGAAGAGACCCAGTACTTC. As protein: CASSSDGEETQYF.

This chain links TRBV9 with TRBJ1-1; D possibly corresponds to TRBD1 (5 bases). V dropped 0 bases and J dropped 0 bases, with 6 bases sitting between them. Germline-derived CDR1 and CDR2 are SGDLS and YYNGEE. The CDR3 totals 14 residues. The CDR3 nucleotides read TGTGCCAGCAGCGTAGCAGGGCTGAACACTGAAGCTTTCTTT. This sequence encodes CASSVAGLNTEAFF.

The V call is TRBV2, the J call TRBJ1-3; D is uncertain. CDR1 and CDR2 from the germline V gene are SNHLY and FYNNEI. The CDR3 contains 15 residues. V was trimmed by 2 bases and J by 2 bases, leaving 10 bases between them. The DNA for the CDR3 is TGTGCCAGCAGTGAATGGACGGGTGCTGGAAACACCATATATTTT. As protein: CASSEWTGAGNTIYF.

This sequence joins TRBV14 and TRBJ1-6; possibly TRBD1 for D (5 bases). Looked up from germline, CDR1 is SGHDN and CDR2 is FVKESK. Trimming stripped 0 bases from V and 10 bases from J, with 10 bases between. This CDR3 has 14 residues. For the CDR3, the DNA is TGTGCCAGCAGCCAAGACAGGGTTTTGTCACCCCTCCACTTT. It yields the protein CASSQDRVLSPLHF.

This rearrangement joins TRBV7-6 to TRBJ2-1, with 9 positions matching TRBD1. The CDR3 covers 16 residues. Germline CDR1 reads SGHVS; CDR2 reads FNYEAQ. V was pared by 2 bases and J by 1 base, with 3 bases of the junction left unmatched. CDR3 in amino acids: CASSLRGTGSYNEQFF. The DNA of the CDR3 is TGTGCCAGCAGCTTACGGGGGACAGGGTCCTACAATGAGCAGTTCTTC.

This clonotype has only a few counts. The CDR3 DNA reads as TGCAGCGTGGGGCAAAGCGGCTACGAGCAGTACTTC. This gives the protein CSVGQSGYEQYF. This chain joins TRBV29-1 and TRBJ2-7, with D perhaps TRBD1 or TRBD2 (5 bases each). This CDR3 contains 12 residues. CDR1 SQVTM and CDR2 ANQGSEA come from the germline V gene. The V end was cut by 6 bases, the J end by 3 bases, with 12 bases between.

The chain combines TRBV20-1 with TRBJ1-5; 7 nucleotides align to TRBD1. The CDR3 has 15 residues. Germline CDR1 DFQATT, CDR2 SNEGSKA (reference sequence). Trimming cost V 4 bases and J 0 bases; bases outside gene matches: 6. CDR3 coding DNA: TGCAGTGCTACGGACAGGACTTATAGCAATCAGCCCCAGCATTTT. It translates to CSATDRTYSNQPQHF.

The chain joins TRBV30 to TRBJ1-1; TRBD1 might be the D (6 bases). Trimming stripped 4 bases from V and 6 bases from J, with 18 bases between. This CDR3 has 14 residues. Germline V gene sequence: CDR1 GTSNPN, CDR2 SVGIG (reference sequence). The DNA of the CDR3 is TGTGCCTGGATGTGGGGACGGGGGCGCGCTGAAGCTTTCTTT. Translation gives CAWMWGRGRAEAFF. The whole variable domain, filled in from reference TRBV30 and TRBJ1-1, reads SQTIHQWPATLVQPVGSPLSLECTVEGTSNPNLYWYRQAAGRGLQLLFYSVGIGQISSEVPQNLSASRPQDRQFILSSKKLLLSDSGFYLCAWMWGRGRAEAFFGQGTRLTVV.

The rearrangement uses TRBV9 and TRBJ2-5; unclear D gene. This CDR3 is built from 12 residues. The germline CDR1 and CDR2 sequences are SGDLS and YYNGEE. Deletions cut 6 bases from V and 1 base from J, with 7 bases between. The CDR3 loop is CASTAFQETQYF. In DNA, the CDR3 is TGTGCCAGCACAGCCTTCCAAGAGACCCAGTACTTC.

Note on this clonotype: The junction departs from the called germline gene at one end, perhaps through a read error. The chain carries TRBV2 and TRBJ2-7, with D perhaps matching TRBD1 or TRBD2 (5 bases each). CDR3 size: 14 residues. CDR1 and CDR2 from the germline V gene are SNHLY and FYNNEI. CDR3 sequence (DNA): TGTGCCACCAGTCAATCGGGACCCGGTGGGGAGCAGTACTTC. The encoded protein is CATSQSGPGGEQYF.

CDR3 DNA sequence: TGTGCCAGCAGCGGGGGACTACCGGAGCCCTACGAGCAGTACTTC. It is translated as CASSGGLPEPYEQYF. V is TRBV7-9 and J is TRBJ2-7; 7 bases map to TRBD2. The CDR3 extends over 15 amino acids. Germline V gene lookup returns CDR1 SEHNR and CDR2 FQNEAQ (reference sequence). Unmatched junction bases numbered 9, after V lost 5 bases and J lost 2 bases. Looking up the rest from reference TRBV7-9 and TRBJ2-7 gives the full variable domain: DTGVSQNPRHKITKRGQNVTFRCDPISEHNRLYWYRQTLGQGPEFLTYFQNEAQLEKSRLLSDRFSAERPKGSFSTLEIQRTEQGDSAMYLCASSGGLPEPYEQYFGPGTRLTVT.

This clonotype has just a few counts. V and J are TRBV13 and TRBJ2-3; no reliable D call. The V gene's germline CDR1 is PRHDT and CDR2 FYEKMQ (reference sequence). The length of the CDR3 is 15 residues. The V end lost 6 bases, the J end lost 0 bases, and 13 bases lay between the germline ends. CDR3 sequence reads: CASSYQLDSTDTQYF. As DNA, the CDR3 is TGTGCCAGCAGTTACCAACTGGATAGCACAGATACGCAGTATTTT.

The gene calls are TRBV25-1 and TRBJ2-3, with D possibly called TRBD1 or TRBD2 (5 bases each). Germline V CDR1 and CDR2: MGHDK, SYGVNS. Trimming stripped 2 bases from V and 2 bases from J, with 14 bases between. The CDR3 loop spans 16 amino acids. CDR3 nucleotides: TGTGCCAGCAGTGAAGGGTGGGGGTCCCACACAGATACGCAGTATTTT. Its translation is CASSEGWGSHTDTQYF.

This clonotype showed up just a few times. The chain uses TRBV2 and TRBJ2-1; no definite D call. CDR3 length: 14 residues. The ends were cut back, 0 bases at V and 8 bases at J, with 11 bases in the middle. The germline gives CDR1 SNHLY, CDR2 FYNNEI. The chain's CDR3 is CASSEARVVDEQFF. The CDR3 DNA reads TGTGCCAGCAGTGAAGCACGGGTTGTTGATGAGCAGTTCTTC.

The chain has TRBV19 and TRBJ1-1; 9 bases fit TRBD1. V shed 5 bases and J 5 bases; nucleotides not matched to a gene: 15. The CDR3 runs to 17 residues. The germline V gene has CDR1 LNHDA and CDR2 SQIVND (reference sequence). The CDR3 spells CASSVIRDRVLGTEAFF. The CDR3 nucleotides are TGTGCCAGTAGTGTGATCCGGGACAGGGTCTTGGGGACTGAAGCTTTCTTT.

CDR3 DNA: TGTGCCAGCAGCTGGGGGACAGGGATCGAGCAGTACTTC. This codes for CASSWGTGIEQYF. J is TRBJ2-7 and V is TRBV2; 9 bases line up with TRBD1. Trimming at V came to 6 bases and at J to 6 bases, leaving 6 bases not matched to a gene. The germline V gene has CDR1 SNHLY and CDR2 FYNNEI. The CDR3 length is 13 residues.

The chain carries TRBV5-6 and TRBJ1-2; 7 bases align to TRBD1. The germline V gene has CDR1 SGHDT and CDR2 YYEEEE. CDR3 length: 14 residues. The V segment lost 4 bases and the J segment 1 base; nucleotides outside the gene matches: 4. In DNA form, the CDR3 reads TGTGCCAGCAGCCAGGACAGGAGTAACTATGGCTACACCTTC. This gives the protein CASSQDRSNYGYTF.

The chain has TRBV29-1 and TRBJ2-1; 11 nucleotides match TRBD1. The J segment lost 6 bases and the V segment lost 3 bases, leaving 10 bases of the junction unmatched. Germline V lookup: CDR1 SQVTM, CDR2 ANQGSEA. The CDR3 runs to 16 residues. CDR3 protein: CSVDPWGTGGPNEQFF. The CDR3 DNA reads TGCAGCGTTGACCCCTGGGGGACAGGGGGGCCCAATGAGCAGTTCTTC.

Regarding this clonotype: This likely comes from a read error, as the CDR3 has no conserved phenylalanine or tryptophan at its end. The V and J genes are TRBV20-1 and TRBJ2-5; TRBD2 agrees at 10 bases. J was trimmed by 4 bases and V by 4 bases; bases with no gene match: 6. The CDR3 consists of 14 residues. Germline CDR1 and CDR2: DFQATT and SNEGSKA (reference sequence). In DNA, the CDR3 is TGCAGTGCTACTAGCGGGGGAGGAGGAGAGACCCAGTACCTC. This gives the protein CSATSGGGGETQYL.

This chain uses TRBV20-1 with TRBJ1-1; weak D call: TRBD1 (6 bases). The CDR3 consists of 13 residues. Germline values: CDR1 DFQATT, CDR2 SNEGSKA (reference sequence). Trimming stripped 3 bases from V and 1 base from J, with 9 bases between. CDR3 amino acids: CSARVTGNTEAFF. CDR3 nucleotides: TGCAGTGCTAGGGTGACAGGGAACACTGAAGCTTTCTTT.

This clonotype was detected only a few times. The chain has TRBV20-1 and TRBJ2-5; TRBD2 agrees at 7 bases. CDR1 is DFQATT and CDR2 is SNEGSKA in the germline V gene (reference sequence). The CDR3 runs to 17 residues. V was pared by 1 base and J by 2 bases, with 13 bases of the junction left unmatched. CDR3 DNA: TGCAGTGCTAGAGTGGTTAGCGGGTTTACATTGCAAGAGACCCAGTACTTC. Its translation is CSARVVSGFTLQETQYF.

The rearrangement joins TRBV7-2 to TRBJ1-1; D uncertain. The CDR3 runs to 16 residues. The V end was cut by 5 bases, the J end by 1 base, with 17 bases between. CDR1 SGHTA and CDR2 FQGNSA come from the germline V gene. The CDR3, as DNA: TGTGCCAGCAGCCGAAAGCCGCCCTCAGAGAACACTGAAGCTTTCTTT. It is translated as CASSRKPPSENTEAFF.

This clonotype was detected many times. The rearrangement joins TRBV7-9 to TRBJ2-7; no clear D. This CDR3 contains 13 residues. Germline V CDR1 and CDR2: SEHNR, FQNEAQ (reference sequence). Trimming pared 4 bases from V and 6 bases from J, leaving 13 bases between. This chain's CDR3 is CASSSLNYGEQYF. In nucleotides, the CDR3 is TGTGCCAGCAGCTCCCTTAACTACGGCGAGCAGTACTTC.

This clonotype was seen once. J is TRBJ2-1 and V is TRBV5-4, with D unresolved. Germline V gene sequence: CDR1 SGHNT, CDR2 YYREEE (reference sequence). V gave up 4 bases and J gave up 8 bases, with 16 bases separating them. The CDR3 runs 14 residues. CDR3 residues: CASSPTGLNYEQFF. CDR3 bases: TGTGCCAGCAGCCCGACCGGGCTAAACTATGAGCAGTTCTTC.

The chain joins TRBV7-9 to TRBJ2-7, with 10 positions matching TRBD1. This CDR3 has 15 residues. With V trimmed by 5 bases and J by 5 bases, 9 bases remained unmatched. CDR1 is SEHNR, CDR2 FQNEAQ, per germline (reference sequence). The CDR3 region has the DNA TGTGCCAGCAGCCCTTGGACAGGGGGAGGAAACGAGCAGTACTTC. Protein sequence: CASSPWTGGGNEQYF.

The sample holds many counts of this clonotype. The gene calls are TRBV4-1 and TRBJ1-1, with D possibly being TRBD1 (6 bases). The length of the CDR3 is 17 residues. V was clipped by 3 bases and J by 0 bases, with 17 bases between them. CDR1 is MGHRA, CDR2 YSYEKL, per germline. CDR3 in amino acids: CASSQAQGLGLNTEAFF. The CDR3 DNA reads as TGCGCCAGCAGCCAGGCACAGGGCCTGGGCCTGAACACTGAAGCTTTCTTT.

This chain connects TRBV7-8 to TRBJ1-3, with D tentatively TRBD1 (6 bases). The V end was cut by 3 bases, the J end by 3 bases, with 12 bases between. The CDR3 contains 15 residues. Germline CDR1 SGHVS, CDR2 FQNEAQ. The CDR3 DNA is TGTGCCAGCAGCTTGGGCAGGGGAGGTGGAAACACCATATATTTT. Amino acids: CASSLGRGGGNTIYF. Full variable domain (missing parts from reference TRBV7-8 and TRBJ1-3): GAGVSQSPRYKVAKRGQDVALRCDPISGHVSLFWYQQALGQGPEFLTYFQNEAQLDKSGLPSDRFFAERPEGSVSTLKIQRTQQEDSAVYLCASSLGRGGGNTIYFGEGSWLTVV.